This record covers a single T cell receptor (beta chain). Its target is unknown. These data come from a study of glioma-infiltrating T cells after dendritic cell vaccination. CDR3 length: 15 amino acids. Germline V gene sequence: CDR1 MNHEY, CDR2 SVGAGI. Losses at the gene ends were 6 bases for V and 6 bases for J; bases not matched to a gene: 13. This table comes from immunoSEQ multiplex PCR, and its TCRdb copy is limited to in-frame clones, with some not included. The table shows over 90,000 clones, with approximately 84% occurring only once. Study conclusions and caveats: Complete blood and tumor specimen sets were limited to few patients.

Time point denoted: after dendritic cell vaccination, including at tumor progression/relapse. Before vaccination, two weeks after the third vaccination, and at progression, PBMC were collected. The clonotype was recovered from a human donor with glioblastoma. The chain couples TRBV6-5 to TRBJ2-5; 7 bases are a match to TRBD1. The specimen comprised blood, sampled after dendritic cell vaccination. CDR3 amino acids: CASRKRQGSVKTQYF. As DNA, the CDR3 is TGTGCCAGCAGGAAGAGACAGGGTTCAGTTAAGACCCAGTACTTC.